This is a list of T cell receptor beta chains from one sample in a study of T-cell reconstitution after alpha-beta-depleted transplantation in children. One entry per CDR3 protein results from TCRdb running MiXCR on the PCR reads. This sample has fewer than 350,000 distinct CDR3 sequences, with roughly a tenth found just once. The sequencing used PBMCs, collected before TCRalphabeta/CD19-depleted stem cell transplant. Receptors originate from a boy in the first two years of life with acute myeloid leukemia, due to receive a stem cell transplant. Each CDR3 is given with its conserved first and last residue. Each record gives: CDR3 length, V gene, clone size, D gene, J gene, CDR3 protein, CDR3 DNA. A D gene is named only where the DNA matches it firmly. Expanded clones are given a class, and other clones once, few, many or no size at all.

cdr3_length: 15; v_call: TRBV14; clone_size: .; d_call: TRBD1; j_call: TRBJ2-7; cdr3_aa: CASSTGTGGNYEQYF; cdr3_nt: TGTGCCAGCAGCACCGGGACAGGGGGCAACTACGAGCAGTACTTC
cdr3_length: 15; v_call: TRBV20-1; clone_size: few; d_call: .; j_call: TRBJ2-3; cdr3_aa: CSAALFVRGTDTQYF; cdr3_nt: TGCAGTGCTGCCCTCTTCGTCCGGGGCACAGATACGCAGTATTTT
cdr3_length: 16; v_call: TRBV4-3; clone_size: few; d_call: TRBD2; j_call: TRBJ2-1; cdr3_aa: CASSPEGTSGSWGQFF; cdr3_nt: TGCGCCAGCAGCCCGGAAGGGACTAGCGGGAGTTGGGGGCAGTTCTTC
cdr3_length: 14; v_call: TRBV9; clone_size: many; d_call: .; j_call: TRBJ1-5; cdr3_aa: CASSVEGGRQPQHF; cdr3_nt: TGTGCCAGCAGCGTAGAAGGGGGAAGGCAGCCCCAGCATTTT
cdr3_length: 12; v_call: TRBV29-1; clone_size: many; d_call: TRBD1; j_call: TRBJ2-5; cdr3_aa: CSVKDRVETQYF; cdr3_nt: TGCAGCGTCAAAGACAGGGTAGAGACCCAGTACTTC
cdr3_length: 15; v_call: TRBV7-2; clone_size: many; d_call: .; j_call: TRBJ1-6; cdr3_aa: CASSLTGFPNSPLHF; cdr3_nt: TGTGCCAGCAGCTTGACAGGTTTCCCAAATTCACCCCTCCACTTT
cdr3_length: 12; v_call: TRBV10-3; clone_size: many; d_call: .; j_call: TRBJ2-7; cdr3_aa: CAISEQAYEQYF; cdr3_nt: TGTGCCATCAGTGAACAGGCCTACGAGCAGTACTTC
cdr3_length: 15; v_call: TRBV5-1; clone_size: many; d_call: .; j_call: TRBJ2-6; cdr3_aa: CASSIGGPGANVLTF; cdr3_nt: TGCGCCAGCAGCATCGGAGGGCCCGGGGCCAACGTCCTGACTTTC
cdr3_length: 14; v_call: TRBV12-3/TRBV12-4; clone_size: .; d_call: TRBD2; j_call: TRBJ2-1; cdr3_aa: CASSRRLATNEQFF; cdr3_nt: TGTGCCAGCAGTCGCCGACTAGCGACCAATGAGCAGTTCTTC
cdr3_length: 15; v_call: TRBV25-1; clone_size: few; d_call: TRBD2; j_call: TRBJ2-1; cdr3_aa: CASSASGSAYNEQFF; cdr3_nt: TGTGCCAGCAGTGCTAGCGGGAGTGCCTACAATGAGCAGTTCTTC
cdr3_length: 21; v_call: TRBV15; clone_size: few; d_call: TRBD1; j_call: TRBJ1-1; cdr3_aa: CATSRDPRYDRGRGMNTEAFF; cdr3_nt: TGTGCCACCAGCAGAGATCCCCGCTATGACAGGGGGCGAGGGATGAACACTGAAGCTTTCTTT
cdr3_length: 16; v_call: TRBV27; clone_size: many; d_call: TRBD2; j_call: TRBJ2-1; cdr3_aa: CASSPIAGGSYNEQFF; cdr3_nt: TGTGCCAGCAGTCCCATAGCGGGAGGCTCCTACAATGAGCAGTTCTTC
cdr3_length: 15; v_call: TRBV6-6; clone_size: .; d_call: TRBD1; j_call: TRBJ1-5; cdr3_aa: CASSYSGGRNQPQHF; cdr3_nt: TGTGCCAGCAGTTACTCAGGGGGCCGCAATCAGCCCCAGCATTTT
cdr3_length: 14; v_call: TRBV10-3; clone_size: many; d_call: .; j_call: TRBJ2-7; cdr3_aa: CAIRLQATSYEQYF; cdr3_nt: TGTGCCATCAGACTACAGGCGACCTCCTACGAGCAGTACTTC
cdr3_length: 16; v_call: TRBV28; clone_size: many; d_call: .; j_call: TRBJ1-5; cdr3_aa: CASSFREESSNQPQHF; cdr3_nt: TGTGCCAGCAGTTTCCGCGAAGAGTCAAGCAATCAGCCCCAGCATTTT
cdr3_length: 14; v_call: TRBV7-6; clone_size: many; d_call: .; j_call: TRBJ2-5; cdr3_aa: CASSLAAVQETQYF; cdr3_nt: TGTGCCAGCAGCTTAGCGGCAGTGCAAGAGACCCAGTACTTC
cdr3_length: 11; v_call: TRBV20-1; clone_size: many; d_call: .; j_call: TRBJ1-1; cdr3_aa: CSASHFEEAFF; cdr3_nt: TGCAGTGCTAGCCACTTCGAAGAAGCTTTCTTT
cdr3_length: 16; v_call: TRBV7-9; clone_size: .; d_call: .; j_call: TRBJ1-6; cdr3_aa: CASSPDIWRPNSPLHF; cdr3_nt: TGTGCCAGCAGCCCCGACATTTGGCGTCCCAATTCACCCCTCCACTTT
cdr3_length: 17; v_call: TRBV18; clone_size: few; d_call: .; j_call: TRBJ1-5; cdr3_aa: CASSPGLGEAFSQPQHF; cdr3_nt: TGTGCCAGCTCACCAGGATTAGGGGAAGCCTTCAGTCAGCCCCAGCATTTT
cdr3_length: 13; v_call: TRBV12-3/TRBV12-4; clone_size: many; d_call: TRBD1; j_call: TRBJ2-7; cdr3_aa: CASSPDRGLEQYF; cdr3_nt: TGTGCCAGCAGTCCCGACAGGGGGCTTGAGCAGTACTTC
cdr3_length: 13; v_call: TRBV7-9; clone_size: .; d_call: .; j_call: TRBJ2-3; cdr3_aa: CASRSVGTDTQYF; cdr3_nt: TGTGCCAGCAGGTCAGTTGGCACAGATACGCAGTATTTT
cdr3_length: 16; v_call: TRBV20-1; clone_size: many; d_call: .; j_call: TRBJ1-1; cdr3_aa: CSARDLLGALNTEAFF; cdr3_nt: TGCAGTGCTAGAGATCTGCTGGGGGCGCTGAACACTGAAGCTTTCTTT
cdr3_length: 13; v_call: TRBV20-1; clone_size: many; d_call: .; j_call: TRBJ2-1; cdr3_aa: CSALQGGYNEQFF; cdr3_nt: TGCAGTGCTCTACAGGGGGGGTACAATGAGCAGTTCTTC
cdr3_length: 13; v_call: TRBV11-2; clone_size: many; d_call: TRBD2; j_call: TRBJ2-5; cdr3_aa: CASSRRTSLGQYF; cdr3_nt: TGTGCCAGCAGCCGCCGGACTAGTCTGGGCCAGTACTTC
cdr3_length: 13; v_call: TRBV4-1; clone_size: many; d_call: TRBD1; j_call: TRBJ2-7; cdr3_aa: CASSQGQGEEQYF; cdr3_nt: TGCGCCAGCAGCCAAGGACAGGGTGAGGAGCAGTACTTC
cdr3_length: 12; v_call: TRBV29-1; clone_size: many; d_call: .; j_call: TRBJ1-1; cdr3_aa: CSVRGGGTEAFF; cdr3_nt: TGCAGCGTCCGGGGTGGGGGCACTGAAGCTTTCTTT
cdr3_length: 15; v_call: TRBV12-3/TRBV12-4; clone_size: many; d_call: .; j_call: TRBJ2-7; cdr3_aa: CASSPRQLAYELAYF; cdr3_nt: TGTGCCAGCAGTCCCCGACAGCTTGCCTACGAGCTTGCCTACTTC
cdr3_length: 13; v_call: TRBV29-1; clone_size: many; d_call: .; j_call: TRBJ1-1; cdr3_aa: CSVKDGMNTEAFF; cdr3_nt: TGCAGCGTAAAGGACGGTATGAACACTGAAGCTTTCTTT
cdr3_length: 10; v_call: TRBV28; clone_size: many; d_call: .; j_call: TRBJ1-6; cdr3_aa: CASSNSPLHF; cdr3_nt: TGTGCCAGCTCTAATTCACCCCTCCACTTT
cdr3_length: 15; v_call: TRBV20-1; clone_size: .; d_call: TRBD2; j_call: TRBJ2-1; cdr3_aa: CSARDSGSHYNEQFF; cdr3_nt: TGCAGTGCTAGAGATAGCGGGAGCCACTACAATGAGCAGTTCTTC
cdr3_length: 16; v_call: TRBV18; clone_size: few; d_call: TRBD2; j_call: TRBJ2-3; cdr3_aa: CASSPPASGLTDTQYF; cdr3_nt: TGTGCCAGCTCACCACCGGCTAGCGGACTCACAGATACGCAGTATTTT
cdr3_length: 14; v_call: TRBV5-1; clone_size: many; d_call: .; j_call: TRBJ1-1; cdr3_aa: CASGSLGTNTEAFF; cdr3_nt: TGCGCCAGCGGCAGCTTAGGGACCAACACTGAAGCTTTCTTT
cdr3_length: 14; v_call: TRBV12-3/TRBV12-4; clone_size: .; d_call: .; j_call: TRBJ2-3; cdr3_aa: CTSSWGGTTDTQYF; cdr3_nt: TGTACCAGCAGTTGGGGCGGAACGACGGATACGCAGTATTTT
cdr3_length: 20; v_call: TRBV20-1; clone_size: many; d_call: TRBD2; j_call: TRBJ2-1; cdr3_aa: CSARDLSKTSGSSSYNEQFF; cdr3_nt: TGCAGTGCTAGAGATCTAAGTAAGACTAGCGGTTCTAGCTCCTACAATGAGCAGTTCTTC
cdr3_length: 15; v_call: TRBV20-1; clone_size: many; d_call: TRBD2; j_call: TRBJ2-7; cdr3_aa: CSARDRDYDLHEQYF; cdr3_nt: TGCAGTGCTAGAGACCGGGACTACGATCTCCACGAGCAGTACTTC
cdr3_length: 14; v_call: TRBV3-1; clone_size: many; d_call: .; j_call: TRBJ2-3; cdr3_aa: CASSQGVAADTQYF; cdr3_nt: TGTGCCAGCAGCCAAGGAGTCGCCGCAGATACGCAGTATTTT
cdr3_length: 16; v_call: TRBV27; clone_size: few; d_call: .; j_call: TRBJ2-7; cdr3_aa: CASSPSLDGGFYEQYF; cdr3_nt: TGTGCCAGCAGTCCCAGCCTAGACGGTGGATTCTACGAGCAGTACTTC
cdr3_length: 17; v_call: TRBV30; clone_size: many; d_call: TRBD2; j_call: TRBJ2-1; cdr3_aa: CAWSGYRLAQFYNEQFF; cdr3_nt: TGTGCCTGGAGTGGATACCGACTAGCGCAATTCTACAATGAGCAGTTCTTC
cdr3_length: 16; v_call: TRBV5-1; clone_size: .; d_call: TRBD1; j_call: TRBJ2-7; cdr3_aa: CASSPLLGQDSYEQYF; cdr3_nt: TGCGCCAGCAGCCCCCTTTTGGGACAGGACTCCTACGAGCAGTACTTC
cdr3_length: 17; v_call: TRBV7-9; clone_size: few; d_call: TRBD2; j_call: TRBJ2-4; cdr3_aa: CASSPPGGARAKNIQYF; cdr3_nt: TGTGCCAGCAGCCCACCCGGGGGGGCTCGGGCCAAAAACATTCAGTACTTC
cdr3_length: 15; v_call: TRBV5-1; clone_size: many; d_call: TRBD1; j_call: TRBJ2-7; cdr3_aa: CASSLGQAVSYEQYF; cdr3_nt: TGCGCCAGCAGCCTTGGACAGGCCGTCTCCTACGAGCAGTACTTC
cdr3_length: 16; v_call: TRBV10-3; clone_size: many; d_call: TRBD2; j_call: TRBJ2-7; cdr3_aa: CAISGRGLAGDYEHYF; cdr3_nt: TGTGCCATCAGCGGCAGGGGCCTAGCGGGAGACTACGAGCATTACTTC
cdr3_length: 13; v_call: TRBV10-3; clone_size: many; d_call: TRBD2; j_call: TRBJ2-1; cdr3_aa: CAIGRGGWNEQFF; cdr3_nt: TGTGCCATCGGGCGGGGGGGCTGGAATGAGCAGTTCTTC
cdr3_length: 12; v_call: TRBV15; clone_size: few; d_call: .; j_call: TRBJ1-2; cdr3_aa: CATSGKTGVYTF; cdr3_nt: TGTGCCACCAGCGGAAAAACAGGAGTCTACACCTTC
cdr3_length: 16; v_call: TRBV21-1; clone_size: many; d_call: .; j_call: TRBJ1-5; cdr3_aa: CASSQQKGTGDQPQHF; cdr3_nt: TGTGCCAGCAGCCAGCAAAAAGGGACAGGGGATCAGCCCCAGCATTTT
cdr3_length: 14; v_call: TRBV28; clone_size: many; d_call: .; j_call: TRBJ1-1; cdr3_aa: CASSLVGGNTEAFF; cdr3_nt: TGTGCCAGCAGTTTAGTAGGGGGGAACACTGAAGCTTTCTTT
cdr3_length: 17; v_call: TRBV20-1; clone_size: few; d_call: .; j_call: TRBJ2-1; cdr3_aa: CSARDPLSTSSYNEQFF; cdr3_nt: TGCAGTGCTAGAGATCCCCTGAGTACCAGCTCCTACAATGAGCAGTTCTTC
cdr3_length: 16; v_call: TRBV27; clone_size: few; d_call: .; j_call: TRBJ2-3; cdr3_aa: CASSLFSRVLGDTQYF; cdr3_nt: TGTGCCAGCAGTTTATTCTCCCGGGTCCTGGGAGATACGCAGTATTTT
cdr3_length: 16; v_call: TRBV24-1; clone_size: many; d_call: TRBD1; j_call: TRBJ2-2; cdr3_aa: CATSDEGQGRTGELFF; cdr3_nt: TGTGCCACCAGTGATGAGGGACAGGGTAGGACCGGGGAGCTGTTTTTT
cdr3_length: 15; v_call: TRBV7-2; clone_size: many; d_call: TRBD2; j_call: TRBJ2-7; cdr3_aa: CASSLEASGAYEQYF; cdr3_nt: TGTGCCAGCAGCTTAGAGGCTAGCGGAGCCTACGAGCAGTACTTC
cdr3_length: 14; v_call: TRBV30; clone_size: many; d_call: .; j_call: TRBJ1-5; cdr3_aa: CAWSVRQGFQPQHF; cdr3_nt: TGTGCCTGGAGTGTCAGGCAGGGATTTCAGCCCCAGCATTTT
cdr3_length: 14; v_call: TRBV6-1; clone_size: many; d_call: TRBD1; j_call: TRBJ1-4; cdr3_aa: CASIDRADGEKLFF; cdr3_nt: TGTGCCAGCATCGACAGGGCCGATGGGGAAAAACTGTTTTTT
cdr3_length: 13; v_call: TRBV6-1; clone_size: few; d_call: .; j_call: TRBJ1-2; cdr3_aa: CASSWTTDYGYTF; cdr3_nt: TGTGCCAGCAGCTGGACGACCGATTATGGCTACACCTTC
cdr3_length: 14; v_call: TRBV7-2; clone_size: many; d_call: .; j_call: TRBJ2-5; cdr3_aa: CASSLAWGQETQYF; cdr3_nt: TGTGCCAGCAGCTTAGCCTGGGGACAAGAGACCCAGTACTTC
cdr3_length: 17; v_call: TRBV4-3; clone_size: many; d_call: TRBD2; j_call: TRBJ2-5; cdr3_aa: CASSQERGLATKETQYF; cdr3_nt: TGCGCCAGCAGCCAAGAGAGGGGACTAGCGACAAAAGAGACCCAGTACTTC
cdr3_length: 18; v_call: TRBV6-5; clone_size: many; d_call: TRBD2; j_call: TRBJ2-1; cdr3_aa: CASSYGRVGLERRNEQFF; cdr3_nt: TGTGCCAGCAGTTACGGGCGAGTGGGACTAGAACGAAGGAATGAGCAGTTCTTC